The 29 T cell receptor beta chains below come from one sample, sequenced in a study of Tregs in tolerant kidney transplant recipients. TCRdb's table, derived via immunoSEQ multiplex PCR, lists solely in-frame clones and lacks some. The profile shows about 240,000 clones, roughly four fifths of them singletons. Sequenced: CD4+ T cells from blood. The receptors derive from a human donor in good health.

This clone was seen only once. The CDR3 nucleotides read TGTGCCAGCAGTGGGGACAGGGTTAAGCCCGAAGCTTTCTTT. It is translated as CASSGDRVKPEAFF. The chain uses TRBV2 and TRBJ1-1; 9 nucleotides line up with TRBD1. The CDR3 extends over 14 amino acids. The germline CDR1 and CDR2 sequences are SNHLY and FYNNEI. Trimming took 4 bases from V and 8 from J; bases not matched to a gene: 8.

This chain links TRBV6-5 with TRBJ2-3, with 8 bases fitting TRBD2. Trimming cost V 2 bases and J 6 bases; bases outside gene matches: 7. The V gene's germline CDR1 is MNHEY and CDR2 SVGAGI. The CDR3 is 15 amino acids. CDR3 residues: CASSYGGTRRDTQYF. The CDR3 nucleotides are TGTGCCAGCAGTTACGGTGGGACTAGGCGGGATACGCAGTATTTT.

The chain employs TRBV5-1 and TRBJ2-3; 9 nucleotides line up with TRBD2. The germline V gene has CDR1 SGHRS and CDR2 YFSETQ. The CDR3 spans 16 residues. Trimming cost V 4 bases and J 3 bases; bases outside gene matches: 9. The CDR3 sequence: CASSPVAGAETDTQYF. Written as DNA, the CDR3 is TGCGCCAGCAGCCCCGTAGCGGGAGCTGAAACAGATACGCAGTATTTT.

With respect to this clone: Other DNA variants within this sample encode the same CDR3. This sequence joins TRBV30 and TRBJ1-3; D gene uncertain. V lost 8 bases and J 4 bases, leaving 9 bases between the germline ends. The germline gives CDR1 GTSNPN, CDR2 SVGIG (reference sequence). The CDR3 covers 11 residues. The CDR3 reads CAILGGNTIYF. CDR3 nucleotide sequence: TGTGCCATCCTCGGGGGAAACACCATATATTTT. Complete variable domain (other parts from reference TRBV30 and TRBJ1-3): SQTIHQWPATLVQPVGSPLSLECTVEGTSNPNLYWYRQAAGRGLQLLFYSVGIGQISSEVPQNLSASRPQDRQFILSSKKLLLSDSGFYLCAILGGNTIYFGEGSWLTVV.

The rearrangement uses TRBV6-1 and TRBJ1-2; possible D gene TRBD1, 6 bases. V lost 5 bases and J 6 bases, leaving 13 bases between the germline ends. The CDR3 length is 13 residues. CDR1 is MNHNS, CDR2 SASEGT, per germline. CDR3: CASSYYEGDGYTF. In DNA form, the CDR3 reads TGTGCCAGCAGTTATTATGAGGGGGATGGCTACACCTTC.

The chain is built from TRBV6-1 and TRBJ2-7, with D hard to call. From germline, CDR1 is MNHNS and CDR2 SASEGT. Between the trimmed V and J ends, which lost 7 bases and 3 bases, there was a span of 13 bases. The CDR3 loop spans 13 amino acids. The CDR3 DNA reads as TGTGCCAGCATGCCCGCCCCTGGCTACGAGCAGTACTTC. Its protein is CASMPAPGYEQYF.

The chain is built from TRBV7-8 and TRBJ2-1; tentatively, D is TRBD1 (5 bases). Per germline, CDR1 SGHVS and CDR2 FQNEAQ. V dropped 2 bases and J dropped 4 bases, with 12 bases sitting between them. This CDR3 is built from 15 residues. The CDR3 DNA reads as TGTGCCAGCAGCTTAATGGGGCGCAAGTACAATGAGCAGTTCTTC. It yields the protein CASSLMGRKYNEQFF.

CDR3 in DNA: TGTGCCAGTAGCCCCGAAGCGGGGGACAGCAATGAGCAGTTCTTC. This encodes CASSPEAGDSNEQFF. The chain recombines TRBV19 with TRBJ2-1; tentative D call: TRBD2 (8 bases). This CDR3 spans 15 amino acids. The V gene lost 6 bases and the J gene lost 6 bases, with 18 bases spanning the gap. Germline CDR1 LNHDA, CDR2 SQIVND (reference sequence).

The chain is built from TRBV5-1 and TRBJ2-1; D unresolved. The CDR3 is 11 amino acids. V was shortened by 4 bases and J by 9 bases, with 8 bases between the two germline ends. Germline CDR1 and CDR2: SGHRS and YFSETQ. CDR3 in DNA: TGCGCCAGCAGCCGGACGGGTGAGCAGTTCTTC. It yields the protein CASSRTGEQFF.

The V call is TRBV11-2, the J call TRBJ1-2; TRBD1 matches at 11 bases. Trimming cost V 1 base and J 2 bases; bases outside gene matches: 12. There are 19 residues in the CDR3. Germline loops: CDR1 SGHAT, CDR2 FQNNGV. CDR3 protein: CASSLGVGRTGGVNYGYTF. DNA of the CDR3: TGTGCCAGCAGCTTAGGCGTGGGGAGGACAGGGGGCGTAAACTATGGCTACACCTTC.

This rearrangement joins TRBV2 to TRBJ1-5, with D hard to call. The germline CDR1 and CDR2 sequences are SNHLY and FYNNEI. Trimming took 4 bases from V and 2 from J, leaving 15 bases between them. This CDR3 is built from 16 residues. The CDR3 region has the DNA TGTGCCAGCAGTGTTGGCGGTGTGAGGGGCAATCAGCCCCAGCATTTT. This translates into CASSVGGVRGNQPQHF.

The CDR3 is CASSQDRRATGELFF. The DNA of the CDR3 is TGTGCCAGCAGCCAAGATCGGCGCGCCACCGGGGAGCTGTTTTTT. This chain joins TRBV4-2 and TRBJ2-2, with D unresolved. The CDR3 consists of 15 residues. V was pared by 0 bases and J by 4 bases, with 9 bases between. Germline V gene lookup returns CDR1 LGHNA and CDR2 YNFKEQ.

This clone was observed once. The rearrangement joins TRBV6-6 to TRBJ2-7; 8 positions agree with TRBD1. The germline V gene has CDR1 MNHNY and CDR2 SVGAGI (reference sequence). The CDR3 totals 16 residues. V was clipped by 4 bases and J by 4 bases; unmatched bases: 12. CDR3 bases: TGTGCCAGCAGTTCCCCCGGACAGGGTGGGAGATACGAGCAGTACTTC. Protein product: CASSSPGQGGRYEQYF.

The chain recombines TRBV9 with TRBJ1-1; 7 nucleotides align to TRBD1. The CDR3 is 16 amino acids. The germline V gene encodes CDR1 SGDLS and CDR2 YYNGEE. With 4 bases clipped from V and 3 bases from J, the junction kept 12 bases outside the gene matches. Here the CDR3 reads CASSKQKTGIDTEAFF. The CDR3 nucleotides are TGTGCCAGCAGCAAACAAAAGACAGGGATAGACACTGAAGCTTTCTTT.

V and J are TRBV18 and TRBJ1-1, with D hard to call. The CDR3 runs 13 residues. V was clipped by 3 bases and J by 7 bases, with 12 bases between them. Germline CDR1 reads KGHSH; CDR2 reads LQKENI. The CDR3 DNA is TGTGCCAGCTCACCTTGGACGGAGTATGAAGCTTTCTTT. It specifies CASSPWTEYEAFF. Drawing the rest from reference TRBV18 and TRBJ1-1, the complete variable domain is NAGVMQNPRHLVRRRGQEARLRCSPMKGHSHVYWYRQLPEEGLKFMVYLQKENIIDESGMPKERFSAEFPKEGPSILRIQQVVRGDSAAYFCASSPWTEYEAFFGQGTRLTVV.

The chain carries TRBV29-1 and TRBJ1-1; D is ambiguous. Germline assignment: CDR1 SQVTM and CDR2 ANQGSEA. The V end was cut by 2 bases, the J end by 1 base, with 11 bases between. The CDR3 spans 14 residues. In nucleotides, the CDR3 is TGCAGCGTTGAACGTGGGGTGGCGAACACTGAAGCTTTCTTT. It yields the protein CSVERGVANTEAFF.

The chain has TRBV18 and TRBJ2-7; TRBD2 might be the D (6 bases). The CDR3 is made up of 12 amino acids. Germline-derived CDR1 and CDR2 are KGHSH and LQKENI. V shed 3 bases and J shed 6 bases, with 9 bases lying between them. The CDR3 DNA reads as TGTGCCAGCTCACCGCTCGGGGGCGAGCAGTACTTC. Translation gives CASSPLGGEQYF.

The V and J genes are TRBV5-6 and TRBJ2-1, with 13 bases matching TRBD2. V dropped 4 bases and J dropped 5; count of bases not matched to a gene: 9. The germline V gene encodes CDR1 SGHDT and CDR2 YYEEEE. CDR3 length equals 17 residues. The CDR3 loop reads CASSPRTSGGRNNEQFF. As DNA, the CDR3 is TGTGCCAGCAGCCCACGGACTAGCGGGGGCCGAAACAATGAGCAGTTCTTC.

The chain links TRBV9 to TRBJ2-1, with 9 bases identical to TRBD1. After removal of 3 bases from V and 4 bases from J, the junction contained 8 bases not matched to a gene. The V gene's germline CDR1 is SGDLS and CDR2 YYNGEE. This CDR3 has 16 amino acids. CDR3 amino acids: CASSASGQGGYNEQFF. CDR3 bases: TGTGCCAGCAGCGCCTCGGGACAGGGAGGGTACAATGAGCAGTTCTTC.

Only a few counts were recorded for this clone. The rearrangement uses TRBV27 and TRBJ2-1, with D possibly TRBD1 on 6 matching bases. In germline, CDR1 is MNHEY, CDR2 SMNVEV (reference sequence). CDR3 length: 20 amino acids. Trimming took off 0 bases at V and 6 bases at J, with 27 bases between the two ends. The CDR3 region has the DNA TGTGCCAGCAGTTTATCCCCCCGGCCAGGGGAGATAAGAGAACTCAATGAGCAGTTCTTC. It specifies CASSLSPRPGEIRELNEQFF.

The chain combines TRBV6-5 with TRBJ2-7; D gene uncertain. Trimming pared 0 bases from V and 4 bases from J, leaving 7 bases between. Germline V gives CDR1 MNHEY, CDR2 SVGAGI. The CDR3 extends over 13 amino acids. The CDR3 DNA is TGTGCCAGCAGTTACTCGAATCCGTACGAGCAGTACTTC. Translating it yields CASSYSNPYEQYF.

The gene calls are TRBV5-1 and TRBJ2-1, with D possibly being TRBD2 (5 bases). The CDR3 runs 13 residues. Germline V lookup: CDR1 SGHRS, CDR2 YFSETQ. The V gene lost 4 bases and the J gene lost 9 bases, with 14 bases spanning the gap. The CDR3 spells CASSPPGFGEQFF. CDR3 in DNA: TGCGCCAGCAGCCCCCCGGGATTTGGTGAGCAGTTCTTC. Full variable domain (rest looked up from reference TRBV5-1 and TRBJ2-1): KAGVTQTPRYLIKTRGQQVTLSCSPISGHRSVSWYQQTPGQGLQFLFEYFSETQRNKGNFPGRFSGRQFSNSRSEMNVSTLELGDSALYLCASSPPGFGEQFFGPGTRLTVL.

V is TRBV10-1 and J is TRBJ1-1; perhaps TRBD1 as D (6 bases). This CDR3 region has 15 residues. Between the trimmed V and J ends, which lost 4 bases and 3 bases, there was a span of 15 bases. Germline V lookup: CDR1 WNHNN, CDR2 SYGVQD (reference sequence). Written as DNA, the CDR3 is TGCGCCAGCAGTGGTGACGGGACAAGGCACACTGAAGCTTTCTTT. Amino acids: CASSGDGTRHTEAFF.

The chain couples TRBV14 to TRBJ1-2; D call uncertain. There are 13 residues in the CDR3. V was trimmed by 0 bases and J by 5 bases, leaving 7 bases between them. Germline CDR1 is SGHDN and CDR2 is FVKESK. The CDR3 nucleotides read TGTGCCAGCAGCCAAGAACGGCGGTATGGCTACACCTTC. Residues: CASSQERRYGYTF.

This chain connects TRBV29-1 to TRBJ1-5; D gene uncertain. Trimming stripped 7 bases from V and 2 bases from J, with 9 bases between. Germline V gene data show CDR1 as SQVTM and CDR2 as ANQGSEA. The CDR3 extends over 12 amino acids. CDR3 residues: CSAGDGNQPQHF. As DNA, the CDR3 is TGCAGCGCCGGGGATGGCAATCAGCCCCAGCATTTT.

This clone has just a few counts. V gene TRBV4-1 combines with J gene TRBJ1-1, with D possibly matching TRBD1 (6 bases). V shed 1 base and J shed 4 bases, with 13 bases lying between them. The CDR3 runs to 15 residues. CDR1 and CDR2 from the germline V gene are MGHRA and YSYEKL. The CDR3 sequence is CASSQGRTDTTEAFF. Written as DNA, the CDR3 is TGCGCCAGCAGCCAAGGCCGGACAGATACCACTGAAGCTTTCTTT.

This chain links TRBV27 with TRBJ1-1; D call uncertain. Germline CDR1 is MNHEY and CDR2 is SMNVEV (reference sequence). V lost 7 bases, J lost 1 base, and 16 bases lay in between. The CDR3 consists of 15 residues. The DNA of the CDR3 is TGTGCCAGCAAGAGGTTCGCACCAACGAACACTGAAGCTTTCTTT. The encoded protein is CASKRFAPTNTEAFF.

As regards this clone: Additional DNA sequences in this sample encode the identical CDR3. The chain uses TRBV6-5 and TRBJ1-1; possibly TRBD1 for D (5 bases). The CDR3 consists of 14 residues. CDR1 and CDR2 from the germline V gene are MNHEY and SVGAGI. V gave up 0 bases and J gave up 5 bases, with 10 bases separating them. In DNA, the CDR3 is TGTGCCAGCAGTTACTCGGCAGGGAGGACTGAAGCTTTCTTT. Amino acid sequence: CASSYSAGRTEAFF.

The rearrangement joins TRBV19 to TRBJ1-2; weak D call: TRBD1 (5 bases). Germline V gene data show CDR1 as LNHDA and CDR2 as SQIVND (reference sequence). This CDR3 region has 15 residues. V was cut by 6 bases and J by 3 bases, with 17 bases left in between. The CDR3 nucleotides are TGTGCCAGTAGCGACCCGAGGGGCCGACACTATGGCTACACCTTC. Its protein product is CASSDPRGRHYGYTF. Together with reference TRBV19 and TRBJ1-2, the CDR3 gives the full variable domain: DGGITQSPKYLFRKEGQNVTLSCEQNLNHDAMYWYRQDPGQGLRLIYYSQIVNDFQKGDIAEGYSVSREKKESFPLTVTSAQKNPTAFYLCASSDPRGRHYGYTFGSGTRLTVV.